This T cell receptor (beta chain) was documented in a study of blood T cell repertoires in COVID-19. Generated by immunoSEQ multiplex PCR, the TCRdb table keeps only in-frame clones and is missing some. Seen here are 150,000 to 200,000 clones, over 75% observed once, and the top ten hold roughly 11%. CDR3 size: 14 residues. Germline V gene lookup returns CDR1 MNHNS and CDR2 SASEGT. V dropped 6 bases and J dropped 8 bases, with 19 bases sitting between them. The source material was peripheral blood. The TCR was taken from a man aged 60 to 69 with active or convalescent COVID-19. This chain links TRBV6-1 with TRBJ1-2; D remains unclear. The CDR3 DNA follows: TGTGCCAGCAGAGAGGCGGGATTATGGAGCGGCTACACCTTC. It specifies CASREAGLWSGYTF.